This TCR beta chain was identified in a study of T-cell reconstitution after alpha-beta-depleted transplantation in children. Findings and limits, study-wide: After transplant, high TCRbeta diversity at day 60 in some patients arose from surviving recipient T cells and thymic progenitors. T cells produced anew were the main source of T-cell counts and diversity one year after transplant. Reportedly, alpha-beta T cells present about two months post-transplant originated from several hundred expanded clones of graft origin.

The V gene's germline CDR1 is MDHEN and CDR2 SYDVKM. The germline V and J ends were trimmed by 6 bases and 5 bases, with 7 bases remaining between them. The CDR3 is 11 amino acids. This clonotype has a count of ten or more. Its specificity is unknown. Library preparation (for TCRbeta) was performed with unique molecular identifiers. TCRdb reprocessed the PCR reads via MiXCR and lists one record per CDR3 protein. The table records fewer than 20,000 distinct CDR3 sequences, about 5.3% of them present only once. The sequence was obtained from a boy between 10 and 17 years old with acute lymphoblastic leukemia, due to receive a stem cell transplant. The input for sequencing was PBMCs, taken before TCRalphabeta/CD19-depleted stem cell transplant. The chain has TRBV28 and TRBJ1-2; D is unclear. CDR3 sequence reads: CASRRFYGYTF. CDR3 nucleotides: TGTGCCAGCAGAAGATTTTATGGCTACACCTTC.